A single sample gave rise to the 32 T cell receptor beta chains below, sequenced in a study of cytomegalovirus exposure and HLA in healthy donors. Use of 60 Vbeta and 13 Jbeta primers characterized the PCR. The data were produced by immunoSEQ multiplex PCR, yet TCRdb's version contains in-frame clones alone and is incomplete. The data contain more than 130,000 clones, about 80% of them seen just once; the ten biggest clones take up around 4.1%. Sequencing was carried out using PBMCs. These receptors all come from a man aged 35-49 years in good health and CMV-seropositive.

The genes are TRBV7-2 and TRBJ2-5; unclear D gene. V lost 4 bases to trimming and J lost 5 bases, with 11 bases between them. Germline values: CDR1 SGHTA, CDR2 FQGNSA. This CDR3 is 13 amino acids long. The CDR3 loop reads CASSSLVGETQYF. The CDR3 DNA reads TGTGCCAGCAGCTCTCTAGTCGGGGAGACCCAGTACTTC.

The rearrangement links TRBV21-1 to TRBJ2-7; the table's D gene call, TRBD1, was not cross checked with the DNA. TRBV21-1 is a recognized pseudogene. The CDR3 loop spans 15 amino acids. The CDR3 spells CAPRLEQGANYEQYF. CDR3 coding DNA: TGTGCCCCACGATTGGAACAGGGCGCGAACTACGAGCAGTACTTC.

The chain uses TRBV9 and TRBJ2-7; D not resolved. CDR1 and CDR2 (germline): SGDLS, YYNGEE. Trimming stripped 0 bases from V and 2 bases from J, with 9 bases between. This CDR3 has 14 residues. Here the CDR3 DNA reads TGTGCCAGCAGCGTAGGAGGCGCTACCTACGAGCAGTACTTC. It translates to CASSVGGATYEQYF. The whole variable domain, filled in from reference TRBV9 and TRBJ2-7, reads DSGVTQTPKHLITATGQRVTLRCSPRSGDLSVYWYQQSLDQGLQFLIQYYNGEERAKGNILERFSAQQFPDLHSELNLSSLELGDSALYFCASSVGGATYEQYFGPGTRLTVT.

This chain connects TRBV19 to TRBJ1-5; D is possibly TRBD1 (6 bases). The CDR3 covers 17 residues. CDR1 and CDR2 from the germline V gene are LNHDA and SQIVND (reference sequence). V was trimmed by 4 bases and J by 7 bases, leaving 23 bases between them. The CDR3 sequence: CASSTRGTRAGEQPQHF. For the CDR3, the DNA is TGTGCCAGTAGTACGCGGGGGACTAGGGCAGGGGAACAGCCCCAGCATTTT.

This chain links TRBV6-1 with TRBJ2-5; D is perhaps TRBD1 (6 bases). Germline-derived CDR1 and CDR2 are MNHNS and SASEGT. V was clipped by 5 bases and J by 8 bases, with 9 bases between them. This CDR3 contains 11 residues. The CDR3 reads CASSMGTTQYF. The DNA of the CDR3 is TGTGCCAGCAGTATGGGGACAACCCAGTACTTC.

The V call is TRBV7-2, the J call TRBJ1-5; D unresolved. Trimming took off 5 bases at V and 6 bases at J, with 8 bases between the two ends. The CDR3 consists of 12 residues. Germline CDR1 and CDR2: SGHTA and FQGNSA. CDR3 DNA: TGTGCCAGCAGCCCCTCAGGTCAGCCCCAGCATTTT. This sequence encodes CASSPSGQPQHF.

The chain couples TRBV4-1 to TRBJ2-7; weak D call: TRBD1 (6 bases). With 4 bases removed from V and 3 bases from J, the gap between germline ends came to 13 bases. This CDR3 contains 14 residues. From germline, CDR1 is MGHRA and CDR2 YSYEKL. The CDR3 reads CASSPRDTYYEQYF. The CDR3 bases are TGCGCCAGCAGCCCACGGGACACCTACTACGAGCAGTACTTC.

This chain joins TRBV30 and TRBJ2-2, with 7 bases aligning to TRBD1. The CDR3 runs 13 residues. With 0 bases clipped from V and 5 bases from J, the junction kept 0 bases outside the gene matches. The germline CDR1 and CDR2 sequences are GTSNPN and SVGIG (reference sequence). CDR3 residues: CAWSVQGTGELFF. The CDR3 DNA reads TGTGCCTGGAGTGTACAGGGGACCGGGGAGCTGTTTTTT. Full variable domain (outside the CDR3, taken from reference TRBV30 and TRBJ2-2): SQTIHQWPATLVQPVGSPLSLECTVEGTSNPNLYWYRQAAGRGLQLLFYSVGIGQISSEVPQNLSASRPQDRQFILSSKKLLLSDSGFYLCAWSVQGTGELFFGEGSRLTVL.

The chain carries TRBV6-6 and TRBJ2-2; 13 nucleotides match TRBD2. CDR3 length equals 15 residues. Per germline, CDR1 MNHNY and CDR2 SVGAGI (reference sequence). The junction had 2 bases not matched to a gene; V was cut back by 5 bases and J by 5 bases. The CDR3 region has the DNA TGTGCCAGCAGTCTACTAGCGGGGGGGACCGGGGAGCTGTTTTTT. Protein: CASSLLAGGTGELFF.

CDR3 in amino acids: CASSLTGISGNTIYF. Here the CDR3 DNA reads TGTGCCAGCAGCCTCACAGGGATCTCTGGAAACACCATATATTTT. The V call is TRBV7-2, the J call TRBJ1-3; possible D gene TRBD1, 6 bases. The CDR3 contains 15 residues. Germline CDR1 is SGHTA and CDR2 is FQGNSA. V lost 5 bases and J 0 bases, leaving 11 bases between the germline ends.

The chain is built from TRBV13 and TRBJ2-5; TRBD1 aligns across 7 bases. The CDR3 is 14 residues long. The J segment lost 5 bases and the V segment lost 2 bases, leaving 5 bases of the junction unmatched. Germline assignment: CDR1 PRHDT and CDR2 FYEKMQ (reference sequence). The CDR3 DNA sequence: TGTGCCAGCAGCTTAAGACAGGGCATGGAGACCCAGTACTTC. This codes for CASSLRQGMETQYF.

The rearrangement joins TRBV7-9 to TRBJ2-7; 8 bases agree with TRBD2. Trimming removed 5 bases from V and 6 bases from J; junction bases left unmatched: 12. The germline V gene encodes CDR1 SEHNR and CDR2 FQNEAQ (reference sequence). This CDR3 comprises 15 residues. The CDR3 is CASSHGGAPSSEQYF. The DNA of the CDR3 is TGTGCCAGCAGCCACGGGGGGGCCCCCTCGTCCGAGCAGTACTTC. The full variable domain, rest sourced from reference TRBV7-9 and TRBJ2-7, is DTGVSQNPRHKITKRGQNVTFRCDPISEHNRLYWYRQTLGQGPEFLTYFQNEAQLEKSRLLSDRFSAERPKGSFSTLEIQRTEQGDSAMYLCASSHGGAPSSEQYFGPGTRLTVT.

CDR3 protein: CASSVGSFNEQFF. DNA for the CDR3: TGTGCCAGCAGCGTAGGGAGTTTCAATGAGCAGTTCTTC. The V gene is TRBV9, the J gene TRBJ2-1; D remains ambiguous. The CDR3 length is 13 residues. V was cut by 0 bases and J by 6 bases, with 7 bases left in between. Germline CDR1 reads SGDLS; CDR2 reads YYNGEE.

The chain couples TRBV5-1 to TRBJ2-1; 8 positions agree with TRBD2. V was pared by 5 bases and J by 5 bases, with 6 bases of the junction left unmatched. The germline V gene has CDR1 SGHRS and CDR2 YFSETQ. This CDR3 comprises 14 residues. CDR3 in amino acids: CASRVGGADNEQFF. CDR3 in DNA: TGCGCCAGCAGGGTCGGGGGGGCCGACAATGAGCAGTTCTTC.

J is TRBJ2-7 and V is TRBV9; 9 nucleotides line up with TRBD2. Germline values: CDR1 SGDLS, CDR2 YYNGEE. Trimming at V came to 4 bases and at J to 4 bases, leaving 6 bases not matched to a gene. The CDR3 is 14 amino acids. The CDR3 nucleotides read TGTGCCAGCAGCACCGGGACTAGCCCGTACGAGCAGTACTTC. This sequence encodes CASSTGTSPYEQYF.

The V and J genes are TRBV27 and TRBJ1-1; TRBD1 agrees at 8 bases. Germline lookup yields CDR1 MNHEY and CDR2 SMNVEV (reference sequence). The J segment lost 5 bases and the V segment lost 5 bases, leaving 1 base of the junction unmatched. The CDR3 has 12 amino acids. CDR3 amino acids: CASSQGATEAFF. DNA of the CDR3: TGTGCCAGCAGTCAGGGGGCGACTGAAGCTTTCTTT.

The gene calls are TRBV6-6 and TRBJ2-7; 8 bases align to TRBD2. The CDR3 consists of 14 residues. Looked up from germline, CDR1 is MNHNY and CDR2 is SVGAGI (reference sequence). V trimming: 2 bases; J trimming: 5 bases; junction bases outside the gene matches: 5. In DNA, the CDR3 is TGTGCCAGCAGTTACCGGCGGGAGGTCAACGAGCAGTACTTC. Translated: CASSYRREVNEQYF.

A note on this clone: An end of the junction does not agree with germline; a read error may underlie this. V usage is TRBV7-9 and J usage is TRBJ1-1; a weak D match, TRBD1 (6 bases). The length of the CDR3 is 11 residues. The germline CDR1 and CDR2 sequences are SEHNR and FQNEAQ (reference sequence). Here the CDR3 DNA reads TGTTCCAGCACCACAGGGTATGAAGCTTTCTTT. Its translation is CSSTTGYEAFF.

This clone has just one count. The genes are TRBV9 and TRBJ2-2; TRBD1 aligns across 11 bases. This CDR3 has 15 amino acids. Germline loops: CDR1 SGDLS, CDR2 YYNGEE. With V trimmed by 4 bases and J by 5 bases, 4 bases remained unmatched. The CDR3 reads CASSSGQGATGELFF. The CDR3 DNA is TGTGCCAGCAGCTCCGGACAGGGGGCAACCGGGGAGCTGTTTTTT.

This clone showed up just once. This chain joins TRBV19 and TRBJ2-3; D gene unclear. Germline assignment: CDR1 LNHDA and CDR2 SQIVND (reference sequence). Deletions cut 6 bases from V and 6 bases from J, with 13 bases between. This CDR3 comprises 13 residues. CDR3 sequence (DNA): TGTGCCAGTAGAAGTCTAGACGCGGATACGCAGTATTTT. It is translated as CASRSLDADTQYF. The complete variable domain, with remaining parts taken from reference TRBV19 and TRBJ2-3, reads DGGITQSPKYLFRKEGQNVTLSCEQNLNHDAMYWYRQDPGQGLRLIYYSQIVNDFQKGDIAEGYSVSREKKESFPLTVTSAQKNPTAFYLCASRSLDADTQYFGPGTRLTVL.

This clone was seen a handful of times. This chain links TRBV5-6 with TRBJ2-7, with a weak D call TRBD1 (6 bases). Per the germline V gene, CDR1 is SGHDT and CDR2 is YYEEEE. CDR3 size: 14 residues. The V gene lost 4 bases and the J gene lost 6 bases, with 17 bases spanning the gap. This chain's CDR3 is CASSRYLQGGEQYF. In DNA form, the CDR3 reads TGTGCCAGCAGCCGCTATTTACAGGGCGGCGAGCAGTACTTC.

The chain recombines TRBV2 with TRBJ2-1; 7 positions match TRBD1. Losses at the gene ends were 10 bases for V and 7 bases for J; bases not matched to a gene: 13. Germline-derived CDR1 and CDR2 are SNHLY and FYNNEI. The CDR3 loop spans 14 amino acids. The CDR3 nucleotides read TGTGCCATGCAACCGGGACAGTCGAGTAATGAGCAGTTCTTC. Translated: CAMQPGQSSNEQFF.

As for this clone: This CDR3 is also generated by other DNA sequences in the sample. This sequence joins TRBV7-9 and TRBJ1-1; D is undetermined. Deletions cut 6 bases from V and 3 bases from J, with 5 bases between. The CDR3 consists of 11 residues. CDR1 and CDR2 from the germline V gene are SEHNR and FQNEAQ (reference sequence). The CDR3 reads CASSRDTEAFF. In DNA, the CDR3 is TGTGCCAGCAGTCGGGACACTGAAGCTTTCTTT.

A remark on this clone: Compared with germline, one end of the junction differs, possibly owing to a read error. The J gene is TRBJ2-5, the V gene TRBV7-7; 7 positions agree with TRBD1. The CDR3 extends over 15 amino acids. The germline gives CDR1 SSHAT, CDR2 FNYEAQ (reference sequence). CDR3: CASSTRDSDIETQYF. The CDR3 DNA reads as TGTGCTAGCAGCACCCGGGACAGCGACATCGAGACCCAGTACTTC.

V gene TRBV27 combines with J gene TRBJ2-5; D gene unclear. Germline V CDR1 and CDR2: MNHEY, SMNVEV (reference sequence). V dropped 5 bases and J dropped 4 bases, with 11 bases sitting between them. The CDR3 covers 13 residues. The CDR3 is CASSASWLETQYF. CDR3 nucleotide sequence: TGTGCCAGCAGTGCCTCGTGGCTAGAGACCCAGTACTTC.

J is TRBJ1-2 and V is TRBV7-8; TRBD1 is a possible D gene (5 bases). The V and J ends lost 0 bases and 8 bases respectively, with 10 bases between them. This CDR3 is 13 amino acids long. CDR1 SGHVS and CDR2 FQNEAQ come from the germline V gene. The DNA of the CDR3 is TGTGCCAGCAGCTTAGCCGGGGGAGTCGGCTACACCTTC. Translated, it gives CASSLAGGVGYTF.

J is TRBJ2-7 and V is TRBV9; 11 nucleotides agree with TRBD2. V was clipped by 2 bases and J by 2 bases; unmatched bases: 3. Germline V lookup: CDR1 SGDLS, CDR2 YYNGEE. CDR3 length: 15 amino acids. CDR3 bases: TGTGCCAGCAGCGTTACTAGCGGGAGCACCTACGAGCAGTACTTC. This translates into CASSVTSGSTYEQYF.

The table lists this clone with a few counts. The V call is TRBV7-2, the J call TRBJ1-2, with TRBD1 identical over 9 bases. V shed 5 bases and J 5 bases; nucleotides not matched to a gene: 3. The CDR3 runs to 13 residues. The germline V gene encodes CDR1 SGHTA and CDR2 FQGNSA. The CDR3 here is CASSQGQGYGYTF. The CDR3 DNA reads as TGTGCCAGCAGCCAAGGACAGGGGTATGGCTACACCTTC.

This rearrangement joins TRBV7-8 to TRBJ1-4; perhaps TRBD1 as D (5 bases). CDR1 is SGHVS, CDR2 FQNEAQ, per germline. V was cut by 5 bases and J by 12 bases, with 13 bases left in between. The CDR3 has 12 amino acids. CDR3 coding DNA: TGTGCCAGCAGCGCCTCAGGGAAAGAACTGTTTTTT. It specifies CASSASGKELFF.

The chain uses TRBV19 and TRBJ1-1; possible D gene TRBD1, 6 bases. The CDR3 sequence is 17 residues long. Between the trimmed V and J ends, which lost 4 bases and 2 bases, there was a span of 20 bases. CDR1 is LNHDA and CDR2 is SQIVND in the germline V gene (reference sequence). This CDR3 is CASSSPQQGTVNTEAFF. DNA for the CDR3: TGTGCCAGTAGTAGCCCCCAGCAGGGGACCGTTAACACTGAAGCTTTCTTT.

The rearrangement uses TRBV11-2 and TRBJ2-7, with D maybe TRBD1 (6 bases). The CDR3 consists of 13 residues. The V gene's germline CDR1 is SGHAT and CDR2 FQNNGV. The V gene lost 5 bases and the J gene lost 6 bases, with 14 bases spanning the gap. The CDR3 loop reads CASSPGASIEQYF. CDR3 bases: TGTGCCAGCAGCCCAGGGGCCAGTATCGAGCAGTACTTC.

The chain is built from TRBV28 and TRBJ1-5; D gene unclear. V was pared by 2 bases and J by 3 bases, with 8 bases between. The CDR3 runs to 14 residues. Germline lookup yields CDR1 MDHEN and CDR2 SYDVKM. The CDR3, as DNA: TGTGCCAGCAGTTTAAGGAGGGACAATCAGCCCCAGCATTTT. As protein: CASSLRRDNQPQHF. The variable domain in full, with the rest retrieved from reference TRBV28 and TRBJ1-5, is DVKVTQSSRYLVKRTGEKVFLECVQDMDHENMFWYRQDPGLGLRLIYFSYDVKMKEKGDIPEGYSVSREKKERFSLILESASTNQTSMYLCASSLRRDNQPQHFGDGTRLSIL.